This TCR beta chain was sequenced during a study of metastatic and nonmetastatic thyroid tumors. Thyroid surgery was performed in patients who had received no treatment beforehand. TCRdb re-analyzed the PCR reads through MiXCR. The repertoire holds 3,000 to 5,000 clones, with about 22% as singletons. The CDR3 is 15 amino acids. Looked up from germline, CDR1 is MNHNS and CDR2 is SASEGT. After removal of 6 bases from V and 5 bases from J, the junction contained 6 bases not matched to a gene. The chain recombines TRBV6-1 with TRBJ2-2; 10 nucleotides agree with TRBD2. The sequence was obtained from a female donor with papillary thyroid cancer or a benign thyroid nodule (not recorded which). Some clones in this sample may be carry-over from other donors' samples. Material: tumor tissue. CDR3 in amino acids: CASRRTSGRTGELFF. The CDR3, as DNA: TGTGCCAGCAGGCGGACTAGCGGTAGAACCGGGGAGCTGTTTTTT.